This T cell receptor (beta chain) stems from a study of blood T cell repertoires in COVID-19. Study at large: Researchers got acute and convalescent COVID-19 samples from the United States, Italy and Spain. In each case, the material was cDNA or gDNA derived from T cells, B-cell-depleted T cells, or PBMCs.

With 4 bases clipped from V and 4 bases from J, the junction kept 4 bases outside the gene matches. Germline loops: CDR1 MGHRA, CDR2 YSYEKL. There are 15 residues in the CDR3. Authors' methods: From reference gene primer amplification, estimates of nucleated cell counts were derived. TCRdb keeps only in-frame clones here, not all; method: immunoSEQ multiplex PCR. V, J and clone size were drawn from that table, and D and trimming were deduced from the DNA. The sample lists over 100,000 clones; 88% were seen once. This TCR was recovered from a man aged 50 or older with acute or convalescent COVID-19. The specimen sequenced was peripheral blood. V is TRBV4-1 and J is TRBJ2-5; 12 bases align to TRBD2. The CDR3 loop is CASSPLAGGPETQYF. CDR3 DNA sequence: TGCGCCAGCAGCCCGCTAGCGGGGGGGCCAGAGACCCAGTACTTC.